The entry below describes one T cell receptor beta chain. Its binding antigen is unknown. No much larger clone exists at a distance of one base, and base qualities are not known. The data were taken from a study of circulating and synovial CD4+ cells in juvenile arthritis (dated by TCRdb to 2014 to 2015). The study in broad terms: Within each patient, the TCRbeta CDR3 repertoires of synovial CD4 T cells, bulk blood CD4 T cells and circulating HLA-DR+ CD4 T cells were compared. The goal of repertoire sequencing was to confirm that a circulating synovial-like CD4 T cell subset was enriched in synovial clonotypes. Beyond this particular receptor, the publication reports: Circulating pathogenic-like lymphocytes were found to cluster with synovial T cells, and a substantially higher fraction of CDR3 sequences was shared with synovium by circulating pathogenic-like lymphocytes than by bulk blood. Because overlap with synovium rose as sequencing depth increased, the measured fractions of shared clonotypes likely underestimated the overlap of the full repertoire. Synovial and circulating pathogenic-like lymphocyte repertoires were less diverse than bulk blood CD4 repertoires, with some CPL samples as oligoclonal as synovium. CPL and bulk blood CD4 samples differed in T cell genome counts by at least an order of magnitude, so sample-size effects were addressed. Traditional Vbeta family usage analysis did not detect the difference between circulating pathogenic-like lymphocytes and bulk blood T cells.

The sequenced samples came from patients who had active juvenile idiopathic arthritis. Sorting was carried out immediately after cells were thawed, and dead cells were excluded with Live/Dead Fixable Near-IR Stain. The germline V gene encodes CDR1 SNHLY and CDR2 FYNNEI. V ends up 5 bases short and J 3 bases short, with an unmatched junction base count of 7. Reading from cysteine to phenylalanine, the CDR3 counts 15 amino acids. Left in the record is the CDR3 DNA by itself, 45 bases read in frame from the first base. Library preparation used the immunoSEQ multiplex PCR assay. An external provider performed TCRbeta CDR3 sequencing as a commercial service. For the original study's pipeline: The analyses used productive nucleotide sequences together with amino acid sequences obtained by in silico translation. Diversity was measured with Renyi entropy across alpha values, using the median of 200 repeated subsamples to equalise sample size. Pairwise repertoire distance was calculated as one minus the Chao-modified Jaccard index to correct for under-sampling and was used for clustering. Frequency-weighted overlap with synovial clonotypes was computed at 200 sample sizes with 200 draws without replacement at each size, and the value at the size of the smaller sample was reported. Imported from immuneACCESS, the table was reduced by TCRdb to in-frame sequences with V and J called. These copies leave out some clones; in studies compared against another copy, an unresolved V gene accounts for under half, and the cause of the remainder is not known. That table furnishes V, J and clone size, whereas the DNA furnished D and trimming. The sample profile shows tens of thousands of clones; 90% to 95% of them were found once. The ten most abundant clones make up 2.9% of the sample.

Input material: CD4+ T cells from blood. The rearranged chain carries TRBV2 and TRBJ1-5, and 7 junction bases match TRBD1. The receptor comes from a human donor with juvenile idiopathic arthritis. The CDR3 reads as follows: CASSSLGQPNQPQHF. DNA sequence: TGTGCCAGCAGTAGCCTGGGACAGCCCAATCAGCCCCAGCATTTT.